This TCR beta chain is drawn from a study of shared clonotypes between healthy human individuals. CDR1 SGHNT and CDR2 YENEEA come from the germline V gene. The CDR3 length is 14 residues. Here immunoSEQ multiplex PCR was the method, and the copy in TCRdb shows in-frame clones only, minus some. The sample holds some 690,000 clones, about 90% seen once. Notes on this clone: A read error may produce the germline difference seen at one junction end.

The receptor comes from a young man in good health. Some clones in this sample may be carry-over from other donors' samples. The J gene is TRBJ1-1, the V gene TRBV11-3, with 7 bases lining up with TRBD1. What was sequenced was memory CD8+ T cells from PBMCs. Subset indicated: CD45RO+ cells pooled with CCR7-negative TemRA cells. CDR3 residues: CASSLPGTDTEAFF. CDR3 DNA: TGTGCCAGCAGCCTCCCCGGGACAGACACAGAAGCTTTCTTT.